The rows below give T cell receptor beta chains drawn from one sample of a study of regulatory T cells in long-lasting Graves disease. TCRdb passed the multiplex PCR reads through MiXCR, listing each CDR3 protein once. The top ten hold around 20% of the sample, which has roughly 350,000 distinct CDR3 sequences, 15% to 20% seen once. The data also belong to a second study, concerning T cells in Graves' hyperthyroidism and ophthalmopathy.

The source was peripheral blood mononuclear cells (PBMCs), collected at new diagnosis, from a patient treated with antithyroid drugs. The source is a woman aged 18-30 years with Graves disease. The CDR3 runs from the conserved cysteine through the conserved F or W. Fields, in order: V gene, clone size, J gene, D gene, CDR3 DNA, CDR3 protein. The D gene is left open where the match is weak. Some rows have no size entry. The others give once, few or many, or a class for an expanded clone.

TRBV5-1	many	TRBJ2-7	.	TGCGCCAGCAGCTTGGGGCGGGATTCCACCTACGAGCAGTACTTC	CASSLGRDSTYEQYF
TRBV5-1	many	TRBJ1-4	.	TGCGCCAGCAGCCCGAATGTGGGAGAAGAAAAACTGTTTTTT	CASSPNVGEEKLFF
TRBV5-1	.	TRBJ2-5	.	TGCGCCAGCAGCTTGTCGGGGAGTGAGACCCAGTACTTC	CASSLSGSETQYF
TRBV20-1	many	TRBJ1-4	.	TGCAGTGCTATGACAACTAATGAAAAACTGTTTTTT	CSAMTTNEKLFF
TRBV7-9	.	TRBJ2-7	.	TGTGCCAGCAGCTATGGACCTTCCTACGAGCAGTGCTTC	CASSYGPSYEQCF
TRBV20-1	.	TRBJ2-1	TRBD1	TGCAGTGCTAGATCGGCAGGGGGTAATATCCAGTTCTTC	CSARSAGGNIQFF
TRBV6-1	many	TRBJ2-5	.	TGTGCCAGCAGTGATTGGGCCGCGGAGACCCAGTACTTC	CASSDWAAETQYF
TRBV12-5	many	TRBJ2-1	TRBD1	TGTGCTAGTGGGCCGGGACAGGGGCGGAATGAGCAGTTCTTC	CASGPGQGRNEQFF
TRBV18	many	TRBJ2-5	TRBD2	TGTGCCAGCTCACCCGGACTAGCGGGAAACCAAGAGACCCAGTACTTC	CASSPGLAGNQETQYF
TRBV7-9	many	TRBJ2-7	.	TGTGCCAGCAGCTTCCCGCAAGCCGCCCACGAGCAGTACTTC	CASSFPQAAHEQYF
TRBV28	many	TRBJ2-7	.	TGTGCCAGCAGTTTAAGATCGGGCAGGGCTTACGAGCAGTACTTC	CASSLRSGRAYEQYF
TRBV20-1	few	TRBJ2-7	TRBD1	TGCAGTGCCCCCAAGCGGACAGGGGGATTAGAGTACGAGCAGTACTTC	CSAPKRTGGLEYEQYF
TRBV6-1	.	TRBJ2-3	TRBD2	TGTGCCAGCAGGTCCTACCTAGCGGGAGGGGCAACGGGCACAGATACGCAGTATTTT	CASRSYLAGGATGTDTQYF
TRBV6-9	many	TRBJ2-1	TRBD2	TGTGCCAGCAGTTATAACAAGCTAGCGGGAGCCCTACTCTACAATGAGCAGTTCTTC	CASSYNKLAGALLYNEQFF
TRBV9	few	TRBJ1-1	.	TGTGCCAGCAGCGTAGAAGGGGCCCTGGTTGGTGAAGCTTTCTTT	CASSVEGALVGEAFF
TRBV5-6	.	TRBJ1-5	.	TGTGCCAGCAGCTCTCAACCGACAGCTATTGGACAGCCCCAGCATTTT	CASSSQPTAIGQPQHF
TRBV13	many	TRBJ2-3	TRBD2	TGTGCCAGCCCCCCCAGTATGGAGCGGGGTTTATCAGATACGCAGTATTTT	CASPPSMERGLSDTQYF
TRBV7-9	once	TRBJ2-7	TRBD2	TGTGCCAGCAGCTCGGGAGGAAACTACAAGCAGTACTTC	CASSSGGNYKQYF
TRBV7-8	.	TRBJ1-2	TRBD1	TGTGCCAGCAGCAGGGACAGGGGAGATGGCTACACCTTC	CASSRDRGDGYTF
TRBV30	many	TRBJ1-6	TRBD1	TGTGCCTGGAAAATCATCCAGGGGGATAATTCACCCCTCCACTTT	CAWKIIQGDNSPLHF
TRBV30	many	TRBJ2-1	.	TGTGCCTGGAGGTCTTCGAGAATTAGCTCCTACAATGAGCAGTTCTTC	CAWRSSRISSYNEQFF
TRBV27	.	TRBJ1-1	.	TGTGCCAGCGGCGGAGCTGAAGCTTTCTTT	CASGGAEAFF
TRBV5-1	many	TRBJ2-7	TRBD2	TGCGCCAGCAGCTTGGCGGGCGCGGGAGTGGACGAGCAGTACTTC	CASSLAGAGVDEQYF
TRBV5-1	.	TRBJ2-3	.	TGCGCCAGCAGCTTGGACGGGGTGCCTAACACAGATACGCAGTATTTT	CASSLDGVPNTDTQYF
TRBV5-1	many	TRBJ1-4	.	TGCGCCAGCAGCCCCCAGACGGACGAACTGTTTTTT	CASSPQTDELFF
TRBV12-5	.	TRBJ2-3	TRBD2	TGTGCTAGTGGTCCAATAGCGGGACTGCAGTATTTT	CASGPIAGLQYF
TRBV6-4	.	TRBJ1-6	.	TGTGCCAGCAGTGTGGGCTTCGGGGATTCACCCCTCCACTTT	CASSVGFGDSPLHF
TRBV6-1	few	TRBJ2-5	TRBD2	TGTGCCAGCGGCAGTAGCGGGAGGGCCTGGGAGACCCAGTACTTC	CASGSSGRAWETQYF
TRBV2	many	TRBJ1-1	.	TGTGCCAGCATCGTAAACACTGAAGCTTTCTTT	CASIVNTEAFF
TRBV14	.	TRBJ2-7	.	TGTGCCAGCAGCCATGTTCCAGTTTTTGGCGAGCAGTACTTC	CASSHVPVFGEQYF
TRBV12-3/TRBV12-4	many	TRBJ1-2	.	TGTGCCAGCAGTGCCCCGGGCAACAATGGCTACACCTTC	CASSAPGNNGYTF
TRBV18	many	TRBJ2-5	TRBD1	TGTGCCAGCTCACCACCGGACAGGGGAGAGACCCAGTACTTC	CASSPPDRGETQYF
TRBV9	.	TRBJ1-4	.	TGTGCCAGCAGCTACCAGGGTGGCACTAATGAAAAACTGTTTTTT	CASSYQGGTNEKLFF
TRBV11-2	many	TRBJ2-2	TRBD2	TGTGCCAGCAGCAGTTTAGCGGGCAATGCGAACACCGGGGAGCTGTTTTTT	CASSSLAGNANTGELFF
TRBV11-2	many	TRBJ2-7	.	TGTGCCAGCAGCTTAGATCAGGTCTACGAGCAGTACTTC	CASSLDQVYEQYF
TRBV20-1	many	TRBJ2-1	.	TGCAGTGCTAGAGCTCTCAGAGGGGGGCGCGGCAATGAGCAGTTCTTC	CSARALRGGRGNEQFF
TRBV28	many	TRBJ2-7	.	TGTGCCAGCAGTATGGACTCAACCTACGAGCAGTACTTC	CASSMDSTYEQYF
TRBV5-1	many	TRBJ2-3	TRBD1	TGCGCCAGCAGCCCCCGGGACAGGGTCACCTCCCGGGAGTATTTT	CASSPRDRVTSREYF
TRBV18	many	TRBJ2-1	.	TGTGCCAGCTCACCAATTTCAGGACTACCGTACAATGAGCAGTTCTTC	CASSPISGLPYNEQFF
TRBV12-3/TRBV12-4	few	TRBJ2-5	TRBD1	TGTGCCAGCAGAAGACAGGGGCTTGGGGAGACCCAGTACTTC	CASRRQGLGETQYF
TRBV9	many	TRBJ1-6	TRBD1	TGTGCCAGCAGCGTAGCGCAGGGGGCAGGTTCACCCCTCCACTTT	CASSVAQGAGSPLHF